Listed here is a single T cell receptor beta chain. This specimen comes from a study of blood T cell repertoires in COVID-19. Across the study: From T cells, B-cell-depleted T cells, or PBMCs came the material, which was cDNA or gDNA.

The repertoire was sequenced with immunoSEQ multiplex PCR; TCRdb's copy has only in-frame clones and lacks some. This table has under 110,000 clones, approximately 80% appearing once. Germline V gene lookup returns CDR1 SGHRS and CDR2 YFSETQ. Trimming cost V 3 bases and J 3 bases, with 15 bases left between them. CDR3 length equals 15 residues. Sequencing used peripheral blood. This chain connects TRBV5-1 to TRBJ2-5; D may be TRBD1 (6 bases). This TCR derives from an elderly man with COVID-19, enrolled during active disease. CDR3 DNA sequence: TGCGCCAGCAGCTCATCAGGGGCCGAAGAAGAGACCCAGTACTTC. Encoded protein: CASSSSGAEEETQYF.